These T cell receptor beta chains were read from a single sample in a study of a mutant IDH1 vaccine in newly diagnosed glioma. Sequenced by immunoSEQ multiplex PCR; TCRdb stores in-frame clones only, minus some. The sample includes approximately 61,000 clones, about 86% seen only once; the top ten take 7% to 8.5%. Antigens for these TCRs are unknown. Source: PBMCs, taken from a glioma patient whose treatment included an IDH1 peptide vaccine. All receptors come from a woman between 50 and 59 years old with glioma. Each CDR3 is given with its conserved first and last residue. A D gene is named only where the DNA matches it firmly. A clone size is listed for some rows: how often the clone was seen (once, few, many), or a class if it is expanded.

TRBD1	TRBV4-1	few	TRBJ1-2	CASSQDPPDRGGYTF	TGCGCCAGCAGCCAAGATCCCCCGGACAGGGGAGGCTACACCTTC
TRBD2	TRBV6-1	-	TRBJ2-3	CASSPSGVGADTQYF	TGTGCCAGCAGTCCTAGCGGGGTTGGGGCAGATACGCAGTATTTT
TRBD2	TRBV6-5	-	TRBJ2-5	CASSYGVGTSGETQYF	TGTGCCAGCAGTTACGGGGTTGGGACTAGCGGGGAGACCCAGTACTTC
-	TRBV29-1	-	TRBJ2-3	CSVTEGTDTQYF	TGCAGCGTTACGGAGGGGACAGATACGCAGTATTTT
-	TRBV4-2	-	TRBJ2-2	CASSKVRGLNTGELFF	TGTGCCAGCAGCAAGGTAAGGGGTTTGAACACCGGGGAGCTGTTTTTT
TRBD1	TRBV6-6	-	TRBJ1-5	CASSYSKAGGNQPQHF	TGTGCCAGCAGTTACTCGAAGGCAGGGGGGAATCAGCCCCAGCATTTT
-	TRBV9	-	TRBJ2-7	CASSAGGGDEQYF	TGTGCCAGCAGCGCTGGAGGGGGCGACGAGCAGTACTTC
-	TRBV9	-	TRBJ2-3	CASKPSPGRTSTDTQYF	TGTGCCAGCAAACCCTCCCCGGGACGTACCAGCACAGATACGCAGTATTTT
-	TRBV27	-	TRBJ2-2	CASSLRLGRTGELFF	TGTGCCAGCAGTTTGAGGCTAGGAAGAACCGGGGAGCTGTTTTTT
-	TRBV5-1	-	TRBJ1-2	CASSLETGGGYTF	TGCGCCAGCAGCTTGGAAACAGGCGGCGGCTACACCTTC
-	TRBV27	-	TRBJ1-5	CASSLLPGEVQHF	TGTGCCAGCAGTTTATTACCGGGAGAAGTACAGCATTTT
TRBD1	TRBV7-9	medium-sized	TRBJ1-1	CASSLGTGGVNTEAFF	TGTGCCAGCAGCTTAGGGACAGGAGGGGTGAACACTGAAGCTTTCTTT
TRBD2	TRBV7-7	-	TRBJ2-5	CASSIGLAGGAGETQYF	TGTGCTAGCAGCATAGGACTAGCGGGGGGGGCCGGGGAGACCCAGTACTTC
-	TRBV30	once	TRBJ2-7	CAWKEGAGEQYF	TGTGCCTGGAAGGAGGGGGCGGGTGAGCAGTACTTC
TRBD1	TRBV4-2	few	TRBJ1-1	CASSQGDRPADTEAFF	TGTGCCAGCAGCCAGGGGGACAGACCCGCAGACACTGAAGCTTTCTTT
TRBD1	TRBV7-9	-	TRBJ2-3	CASSPMKTGGADTQYF	TGTGCCAGCAGCCCCATGAAGACAGGGGGTGCAGATACGCAGTATTTT
-	TRBV4-3	-	TRBJ1-1	CASSQVGKGAEAFF	TGCGCCAGCAGCCAAGTCGGAAAGGGCGCTGAAGCTTTCTTT
TRBD1	TRBV30	-	TRBJ2-5	CASGQGGETQYF	TGTGCCTCGGGACAGGGGGGAGAGACCCAGTACTTC
-	TRBV7-2	few	TRBJ2-7	CASSPLNRRHSYEQYF	TGTGCCAGCAGCCCCTTGAACAGGCGACATTCTTACGAGCAGTACTTC
-	TRBV6-1	-	TRBJ1-6	CASRRLTYNSPLHF	TGTGCCAGCAGGCGACTTACCTATAATTCACCCCTCCACTTT
TRBD1	TRBV5-1	-	TRBJ1-5	CASSLGGGSHQPQHF	TGCGCCAGCAGCTTGGGAGGGGGCTCGCATCAGCCCCAGCATTTT
TRBD2	TRBV11-3	-	TRBJ2-1	CASSSGLAGNEQFF	TGTGCCAGCAGCTCGGGACTAGCGGGGAATGAGCAGTTCTTC
-	TRBV14	-	TRBJ2-7	CASSQEEGAYEQYF	TGTGCCAGCAGCCAAGAGGAGGGCGCCTACGAGCAGTACTTC
TRBD1	TRBV19	-	TRBJ1-1	CASTAGQGETGGTEAFF	TGTGCCAGTACTGCGGGACAGGGGGAAACAGGGGGCACTGAAGCTTTCTTT
TRBD2	TRBV4-3	-	TRBJ2-7	CASSQDGAVGAGGPDEQYF	TGCGCCAGCAGCCAAGATGGGGCTGTGGGAGCGGGGGGGCCGGACGAGCAGTACTTC
TRBD1	TRBV19	-	TRBJ1-1	CASSPGRDRGTEAFF	TGTGCCAGTAGTCCCGGACGGGACAGGGGCACTGAAGCTTTCTTT
-	TRBV10-3	-	TRBJ1-2	CAISENGWGNNYGYTF	TGTGCCATCAGTGAGAATGGGTGGGGTAATAACTATGGCTACACCTTC
-	TRBV10-3	-	TRBJ1-5	CAISLEKDNQPQHF	TGTGCCATCAGTTTGGAAAAGGACAATCAGCCCCAGCATTTT
-	TRBV27	once	TRBJ2-2	CASRGGGTGNTGELFF	TGTGCCAGCAGAGGGGGGGGGACGGGGAACACCGGGGAGCTGTTTTTT
-	TRBV2	-	TRBJ1-5	CASSVESSNQPQHF	TGTGCCAGCAGTGTGGAGTCATCCAATCAGCCCCAGCATTTT
TRBD2	TRBV11-2	once	TRBJ2-4	CASSPGGMSTAKNIQYF	TGTGCCAGCAGCCCGGGAGGGATGTCTACCGCCAAAAACATTCAGTACTTC
TRBD1	TRBV4-2	few	TRBJ1-1	CASSLRSRGDTEAFF	TGTGCCAGCAGCCTAAGGAGCAGGGGGGACACTGAAGCTTTCTTT
-	TRBV27	once	TRBJ1-1	CASSLQGAANTEAFF	TGTGCCAGCAGTTTACAGGGAGCGGCGAACACTGAAGCTTTCTTT
-	TRBV5-1	-	TRBJ1-4	CASSETADEKLFF	TGCGCCAGCAGCGAGACGGCGGATGAAAAACTGTTTTTT
-	TRBV18	few	TRBJ1-1	CASSPGVNTEAFF	TGTGCCAGCTCACCAGGGGTGAACACTGAAGCTTTCTTT
-	TRBV5-1	-	TRBJ1-5	CASSQDGGSNQPQHF	TGCGCCAGCAGCCAAGACGGGGGTAGCAATCAGCCCCAGCATTTT
TRBD2	TRBV10-3	-	TRBJ2-2	CATQLAGINTGELFF	TGTGCCACGCAACTAGCGGGGATTAACACCGGGGAGCTGTTTTTT
TRBD1	TRBV5-1	-	TRBJ1-2	CASSSTGEVGYGYTF	TGCGCCAGCAGCTCCACAGGGGAAGTGGGCTATGGCTACACCTTC
-	TRBV7-7	-	TRBJ2-3	CASSLLAESTDTQYF	TGTGCTAGCAGCCTGCTGGCCGAAAGCACAGATACGCAGTATTTT
-	TRBV20-1	-	TRBJ2-3	CSARTMDTQYF	TGCAGTGCTAGAACTATGGATACGCAGTATTTT
-	TRBV25-1	few	TRBJ1-4	CASSSLKGLGLFF	TGTGCCAGCAGTTCCCTTAAAGGGCTGGGGCTGTTTTTT
TRBD1	TRBV7-8	-	TRBJ1-5	CASSLWSGTGGEPQHF	TGTGCCAGCAGCTTATGGTCCGGGACAGGGGGTGAGCCCCAGCATTTT
-	TRBV29-1	-	TRBJ2-5	CSVVGDYRETQYF	TGCAGCGTTGTTGGGGATTATAGGGAGACCCAGTACTTC
-	TRBV7-2	-	TRBJ1-2	CASSLGLASNYGYTF	TGTGCCAGCAGCTTAGGGCTGGCGTCAAACTATGGCTACACCTTC
-	TRBV20-1	-	TRBJ1-4	CSVATNEKLFF	TGCAGTGTCGCAACTAATGAAAAACTGTTTTTT
-	TRBV6-5	-	TRBJ1-5	CASSYSGQGHQPQHF	TGTGCCAGCAGTTACTCGGGGCAGGGACATCAGCCCCAGCATTTT
-	TRBV7-9	-	TRBJ1-6	CASSLGMRTLHF	TGTGCCAGCAGCTTAGGGATGCGCACCCTCCACTTT
-	TRBV6-1	-	TRBJ1-4	CASGRQTTNEKLFF	TGTGCCAGCGGTCGACAGACAACTAATGAAAAACTGTTTTTT
TRBD1	TRBV19	few	TRBJ2-2	CASRAQGVTGELFF	TGTGCCAGTAGAGCCCAGGGGGTCACCGGGGAGCTGTTTTTT
-	TRBV9	-	TRBJ1-6	CASSVGHNSPLHF	TGTGCCAGCAGCGTAGGCCACAATTCACCCCTCCACTTT
TRBD2	TRBV2	-	TRBJ2-1	CASSPRAGGPYNEQFF	TGTGCCAGCAGTCCCCGTGCGGGGGGGCCCTACAATGAGCAGTTCTTC
-	TRBV6-6	few	TRBJ1-5	CASSYSWDQPQHF	TGTGCCAGCAGTTACTCTTGGGATCAGCCCCAGCATTTT
-	TRBV5-5	-	TRBJ1-2	CASSPDRFIYGYTF	TGTGCCAGCAGCCCGGACAGATTCATATATGGCTACACCTTC
-	TRBV6-1	-	TRBJ1-2	CASRTGYYGYTF	TGTGCCAGCAGAACCGGTTACTATGGCTACACCTTC
-	TRBV9	-	TRBJ2-2	CASSVDVTFTGELFF	TGTGCCAGCAGCGTAGATGTGACGTTCACCGGGGAGCTGTTTTTT
-	TRBV11-3	few	TRBJ2-1	CARRSGGLNEQFF	TGTGCCAGGAGGAGTGGGGGGCTGAATGAGCAGTTCTTC
TRBD1	TRBV9	-	TRBJ1-5	CASSAQGRNQPQHF	TGTGCCAGCAGCGCACAGGGGCGGAATCAGCCCCAGCATTTT
-	TRBV9	-	TRBJ1-3	CASSAAGNRASSGNTIYF	TGTGCCAGCAGTGCCGCTGGGAACAGGGCTTCCTCTGGAAACACCATATATTTT
-	TRBV6-5	-	TRBJ2-7	CASRGQLAGEQYF	TGTGCCAGCAGGGGACAACTCGCTGGCGAGCAGTACTTC
-	TRBV7-9	-	TRBJ1-1	CASLQGLGTEAFF	TGTGCCAGCTTACAGGGATTAGGTACTGAAGCTTTCTTT